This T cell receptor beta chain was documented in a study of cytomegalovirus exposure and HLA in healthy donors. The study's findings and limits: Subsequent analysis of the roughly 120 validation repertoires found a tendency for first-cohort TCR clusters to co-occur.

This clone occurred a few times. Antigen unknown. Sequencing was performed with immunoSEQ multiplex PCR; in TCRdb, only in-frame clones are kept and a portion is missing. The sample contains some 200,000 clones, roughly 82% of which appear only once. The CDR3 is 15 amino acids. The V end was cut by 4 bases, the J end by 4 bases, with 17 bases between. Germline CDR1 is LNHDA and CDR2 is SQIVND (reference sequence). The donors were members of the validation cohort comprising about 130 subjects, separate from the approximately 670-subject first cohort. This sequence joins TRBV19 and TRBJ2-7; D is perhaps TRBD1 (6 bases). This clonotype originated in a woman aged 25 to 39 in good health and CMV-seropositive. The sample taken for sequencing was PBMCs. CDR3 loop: CASSTAGARGYEQYF. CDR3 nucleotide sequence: TGTGCCAGTAGTACCGCAGGGGCCAGGGGATACGAGCAGTACTTC.